This T cell receptor beta chain was found in a study of control samples from healthy donors and cancer patients. Using immunoSEQ multiplex PCR, the repertoire was profiled, and TCRdb retains in-frame clones only, with some absent. In the table there are tens of thousands of clones, 60% to 80% of which are singletons. The sequenced sample was formalin-fixed, paraffin-embedded tissue. The source is a male donor with melanoma.

CDR3 region: CASSTIGNEQFF. The CDR3 nucleotides are TGTGCCAGCAGTACGATTGGCAATGAGCAGTTCTTC. The rearrangement links TRBV27 to TRBJ2-1; no clear D gene. The ends were cut back, 5 bases at V and 6 bases at J, with 8 bases in the middle. Germline V gene sequence: CDR1 MNHEY, CDR2 SMNVEV (reference sequence). The CDR3 sequence is 12 residues long.